This passage covers 2 T cell receptor beta chains from one sample sequenced in a study of cytomegalovirus exposure and HLA in healthy donors. PCR used 60 Vbeta primers and 13 Jbeta primers. Sequencing was performed with immunoSEQ multiplex PCR; in TCRdb, only in-frame clones are kept and a portion is missing. The repertoire includes 75,000 to 95,000 clones, around 66% of them detected once, and about 3.9% sits in the top ten. Sequenced material: PBMCs. These receptors were collected from a man in his thirties or forties in good health and CMV-seronegative.

The chain is built from TRBV6-5 and TRBJ1-2, with 7 bases lining up with TRBD1. This CDR3 has 13 amino acids. V shed 2 bases, J shed 13 bases, and the junction held 10 bases outside the gene matches. Per the germline V gene, CDR1 is MNHEY and CDR2 is SVGAGI. In nucleotides, the CDR3 is TGTGCCAGCAGTTACGGGACAGACTTTACGCGCACCTTC. It codes for CASSYGTDFTRTF.

This clone was detected a few times. The rearrangement joins TRBV5-1 to TRBJ2-7; 9 positions agree with TRBD1. CDR3 size: 14 residues. V was clipped by 1 base and J by 5 bases; unmatched bases: 4. In germline, CDR1 is SGHRS, CDR2 YFSETQ. As DNA, the CDR3 is TGCGCCAGCAGCTTGTACAGGGGGCGAGACGAGCAGTACTTC. As protein: CASSLYRGRDEQYF.